The 20 T cell receptor beta chains below were found in one sample sequenced in a study of blood T cell repertoires in COVID-19. Profiled with immunoSEQ multiplex PCR; TCRdb holds only in-frame clones, not every one. This sample has fewer than 350,000 clones; about 85% occur once, and the top ten carry 1.5% to 2%. Material for sequencing was PBMCs or T cells enriched from blood (not recorded which). All receptors come from a woman aged 25 to 39 who had been exposed to COVID-19.

The rearrangement uses TRBV5-4 and TRBJ2-3, with TRBD2 identical over 7 bases. Trimming took 4 bases from V and 4 from J; bases not matched to a gene: 9. CDR1 SGHNT and CDR2 YYREEE come from the germline V gene (reference sequence). The CDR3 has 15 residues. The CDR3 protein is CASSPGGRAADTQYF. DNA for the CDR3: TGTGCCAGCAGCCCGGGGGGTAGGGCCGCAGATACGCAGTATTTT.

The rearrangement links TRBV2 to TRBJ1-1; 8 bases fit TRBD1. The germline V gene has CDR1 SNHLY and CDR2 FYNNEI. This CDR3 region has 14 residues. V trimming: 4 bases; J trimming: 1 base; junction bases outside the gene matches: 2. The chain's CDR3 is CASSAGQGNTEAFF. The CDR3 DNA sequence: TGTGCCAGCAGTGCCGGACAGGGGAACACTGAAGCTTTCTTT.

The rearrangement joins TRBV9 to TRBJ1-3; D ambiguous. This CDR3 spans 12 amino acids. Germline CDR1 reads SGDLS; CDR2 reads YYNGEE. V lost 0 bases and J 8 bases, leaving 6 bases between the germline ends. Written as DNA, the CDR3 is TGTGCCAGCAGCGTAGCCCTAGACACCATATATTTT. This encodes CASSVALDTIYF.

With respect to this clone: The same CDR3 is also encoded by other DNA sequences in this sample. This sequence joins TRBV7-2 and TRBJ1-3; D may be TRBD1 (5 bases). The CDR3 totals 16 residues. V gave up 1 base and J gave up 0 bases, with 10 bases separating them. Germline lookup yields CDR1 SGHTA and CDR2 FQGNSA. The chain's CDR3 is CASSLVGGPSGNTIYF. CDR3 nucleotides: TGTGCCAGCAGCTTAGTGGGGGGACCCTCTGGAAACACCATATATTTT.

The chain links TRBV6-5 to TRBJ2-7; D gene ambiguous. With 6 bases removed from V and 2 bases from J, the gap between germline ends came to 14 bases. Germline CDR1 and CDR2: MNHEY and SVGAGI. The CDR3 is made up of 14 amino acids. DNA of the CDR3: TGTGCCAGCAGCTTTCACAGACCGGCCTACGAGCAGTACTTC. Its translation: CASSFHRPAYEQYF.

The rearrangement uses TRBV3-1 (or the pseudogene TRBV3-2) and TRBJ2-2, with 8 bases lining up with TRBD2. CDR3 length equals 17 residues. Germline CDR1 and CDR2: LGHDT and YNNKEL (reference sequence). V shed 0 bases and J 4 bases; nucleotides not matched to a gene: 7. CDR3 DNA sequence: TGTGCCAGCAGCCAAGATTGGGGGACTAGTAGCACCGGGGAGCTGTTTTTT. This gives the protein CASSQDWGTSSTGELFF.

The DNA of the CDR3 is TGTGCCAGCCCTTGGGGCGGGAGGGCCGACAATGAGCAGTTCTTC. Its protein product is CASPWGGRADNEQFF. The chain has TRBV2 and TRBJ2-1, with 9 positions matching TRBD2. V trimming: 8 bases; J trimming: 5 bases; junction bases outside the gene matches: 10. This CDR3 comprises 15 residues. Germline CDR1 is SNHLY and CDR2 is FYNNEI.

The chain is built from TRBV4-3 and TRBJ1-1, with no clear D. The ends were cut back, 1 base at V and 1 base at J, with 10 bases in the middle. There are 15 residues in the CDR3. Looked up from germline, CDR1 is LGHNA and CDR2 is YSLEER. The CDR3 DNA reads TGCGCCAGCAGCCAAGTGGGGAGTAGGAACACTGAAGCTTTCTTT. Residues: CASSQVGSRNTEAFF.

This chain links TRBV10-1 with TRBJ2-3, with 9 nucleotides matching TRBD2. Germline loops: CDR1 WNHNN, CDR2 SYGVQD (reference sequence). V shed 1 base and J 4 bases; nucleotides not matched to a gene: 6. This CDR3 is 16 amino acids long. CDR3 loop: CASSEFSGSGADTQYF. CDR3 coding DNA: TGCGCCAGCAGTGAGTTTAGCGGGAGTGGGGCAGATACGCAGTATTTT.

The rearrangement uses TRBV2 and TRBJ1-2, with D possibly TRBD1 on 5 matching bases. This CDR3 has 14 residues. CDR1 is SNHLY and CDR2 is FYNNEI in the germline V gene. Trimming pared 8 bases from V and 3 bases from J, leaving 16 bases between. The CDR3 region has the DNA TGTGCCAGCGGGGCAGGGAGGGGCCACTATGGCTACACCTTC. Encoded protein: CASGAGRGHYGYTF.

The gene calls are TRBV12-3 or TRBV12-4 and TRBJ1-2, with 8 nucleotides matching TRBD1. The CDR3 loop spans 13 amino acids. The V segment lost 7 bases and the J segment 6 bases; nucleotides outside the gene matches: 7. In DNA form, the CDR3 reads TGTGCCAGCACAGGGGGCGCATCAGATGGCTACACCTTC. Residues: CASTGGASDGYTF.

This clone has just one count. This rearrangement joins TRBV9 to TRBJ1-6; a possible D gene is TRBD1 (5 bases). Trimming removed 3 bases from V and 2 bases from J, with 18 bases in between. This CDR3 region has 18 residues. CDR1 is SGDLS and CDR2 is YYNGEE in the germline V gene. DNA of the CDR3: TGTGCCAGCAGCGCCAGGCGGGGCTCCCTCCCCTATAATTCACCCCTCCACTTT. It encodes CASSARRGSLPYNSPLHF.

This clone was counted between two and nine times. CDR3 nucleotide sequence: TGTGCCAGCAGAACTCGACCGGGAGGCTATGGCTACACCTTC. Its protein is CASRTRPGGYGYTF. The chain recombines TRBV28 with TRBJ1-2; no reliable D call. With 6 bases removed from V and 4 bases from J, the gap between germline ends came to 15 bases. The CDR3 runs to 14 residues. Germline values: CDR1 MDHEN, CDR2 SYDVKM.

This rearrangement joins TRBV2 to TRBJ1-2; D perhaps matches TRBD1 (6 bases). Germline CDR1 and CDR2: SNHLY and FYNNEI. The V end lost 6 bases, the J end lost 4 bases, and 9 bases lay between the germline ends. The CDR3 contains 12 residues. DNA for the CDR3: TGTGCCAGCAGCGACAGGAGCTATGGCTACACCTTC. Amino acids: CASSDRSYGYTF.

The CDR3: CASSPTSGVYEQYF. The CDR3 bases are TGTGCCAGCAGCCCCACTAGCGGGGTGTACGAGCAGTACTTC. V usage is TRBV6-5 and J usage is TRBJ2-7; 10 bases fit TRBD2. CDR3 length: 14 amino acids. The ends lost 6 bases at V and 4 bases at J; junction bases unmatched: 6. Germline-derived CDR1 and CDR2 are MNHEY and SVGAGI.

This rearrangement joins TRBV5-8 to TRBJ2-3; D call uncertain. The CDR3 sequence is 14 residues long. Germline CDR1 is SGHTS and CDR2 is YDEGEE. V lost 0 bases and J lost 1, with 6 bases in between. In DNA form, the CDR3 reads TGTGCCAGCAGCTTGGGACAACGCACAGATACGCAGTATTTT. This translates into CASSLGQRTDTQYF. Full variable domain (missing parts from reference TRBV5-8 and TRBJ2-3): EAGVTQSPTHLIKTRGQQATLRCSPISGHTSVYWYQQALGLGLQFLLWYDEGEERNRGNFPPRFSGRQFPNYSSELNVNALELEDSALYLCASSLGQRTDTQYFGPGTRLTVL.

The chain couples TRBV6-5 to TRBJ2-2; D gene ambiguous. Trimming stripped 8 bases from V and 6 bases from J, with 13 bases between. Germline assignment: CDR1 MNHEY and CDR2 SVGAGI. The CDR3 totals 13 residues. The CDR3 nucleotides are TGTGCCAGCGCGCGAGGCCTGGCCGGGGAGCTGTTTTTT. This translates into CASARGLAGELFF.

The chain couples TRBV6-4 to TRBJ2-3; D not certain. With 3 bases removed from V and 5 bases from J, the gap between germline ends came to 21 bases. Germline assignment: CDR1 MRHNA and CDR2 SNTAGT. This CDR3 spans 17 amino acids. The CDR3 DNA is TGTGCCAGCAGTGAGAAAAAGACACCAGGTGGCTTAGATACGCAGTATTTT. The encoded protein is CASSEKKTPGGLDTQYF.

The chain has TRBV5-6 and TRBJ2-7, with unresolved D. The V end lost 4 bases, the J end lost 6 bases, and 8 bases lay between the germline ends. Germline CDR1 and CDR2: SGHDT and YYEEEE. This CDR3 has 11 residues. The DNA for the CDR3 is TGTGCCAGCAGCCTTCTTCTCGAGCAGTACTTC. This codes for CASSLLLEQYF.

CDR3 loop: CASRLSTGEKLFF. The CDR3 DNA reads as TGTGCCAGCAGACTCTCGACGGGGGAAAAACTGTTTTTT. The chain uses TRBV3-1 (or the pseudogene TRBV3-2) and TRBJ1-4; D unclear. CDR3 length: 13 amino acids. Germline CDR1 and CDR2: LGHDT and YNNKEL (reference sequence). Between the trimmed V and J ends, which lost 6 bases and 8 bases, there was a span of 13 bases.